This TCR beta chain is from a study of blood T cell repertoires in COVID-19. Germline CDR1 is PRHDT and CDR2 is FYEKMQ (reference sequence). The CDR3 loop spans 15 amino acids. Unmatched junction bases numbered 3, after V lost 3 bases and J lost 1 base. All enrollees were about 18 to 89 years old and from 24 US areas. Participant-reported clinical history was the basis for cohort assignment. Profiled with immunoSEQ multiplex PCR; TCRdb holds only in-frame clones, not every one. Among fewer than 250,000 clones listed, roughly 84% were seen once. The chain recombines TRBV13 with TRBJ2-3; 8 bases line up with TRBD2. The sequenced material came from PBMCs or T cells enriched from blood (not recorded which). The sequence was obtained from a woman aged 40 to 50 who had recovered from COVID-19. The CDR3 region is CASSFGTSGTDTQYF. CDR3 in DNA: TGTGCCAGCAGCTTTGGGACTAGTGGCACAGATACGCAGTATTTT.